The present TCR beta chain was sequenced within a study of OX40 agonist ivuxolimab in advanced cancers. The CDR3 runs 12 residues. The V end was cut by 2 bases, the J end by 5 bases, with 4 bases between. Germline loops: CDR1 LNHNV, CDR2 YYDKDF (reference sequence). Sequencing used immunoSEQ multiplex PCR; TCRdb keeps in-frame clones, though not all of them. The sample shows around 90,000 clones, around nine tenths of them seen only once. This sample comprised CD4+ or CD8+ T cells sorted from blood, obtained in a trial of the OX40 agonist ivuxolimab. The origin of this receptor is an adult with an advanced solid tumor such as melanoma, head and neck, liver or kidney cancer. This sequence joins TRBV15 and TRBJ1-5; D is undetermined. DNA for the CDR3: TGTGCCACCAGCAGAAGGGATCAGCCCCAGCATTTT. As protein: CATSRRDQPQHF.